This T cell receptor (beta chain) was observed in a study of cytomegalovirus exposure and HLA in healthy donors. Remarks on this clone: Its target is not known.

Study findings and constraints: Cytomegalovirus status was reportedly diagnosed by the classifier with high sensitivity and specificity. Reported findings show TCR beta sequences accurately forecast HLA-A and HLA-B alleles in most subjects. The study recorded around 160 TCR beta chains that were cytomegalovirus-associated. Earlier analysis looked at TCR beta V segments, and most were productive about 90% or about 30% of the time.

13 Jbeta primers and 60 Vbeta primers were used for the PCR. Only in-frame clones appear in the TCRdb table, and some are missing; sequencing was by immunoSEQ multiplex PCR. The repertoire holds roughly 180,000 clones, with 82% as singletons. This receptor was obtained from a man aged 40-55 years in good health and CMV-seronegative. The sequenced sample was PBMCs.

The CDR3 region is CASSFAGQVSSEAFF. Written as DNA, the CDR3 is TGTGCCAGCAGCTTTGCCGGACAGGTATCATCTGAAGCTTTCTTT. The chain recombines TRBV11-1 with TRBJ1-1; 7 nucleotides match TRBD1. The ends lost 3 bases at V and 6 bases at J; junction bases unmatched: 10. The germline gives CDR1 SGHAT, CDR2 FQDESV (reference sequence). This CDR3 is 15 amino acids long.